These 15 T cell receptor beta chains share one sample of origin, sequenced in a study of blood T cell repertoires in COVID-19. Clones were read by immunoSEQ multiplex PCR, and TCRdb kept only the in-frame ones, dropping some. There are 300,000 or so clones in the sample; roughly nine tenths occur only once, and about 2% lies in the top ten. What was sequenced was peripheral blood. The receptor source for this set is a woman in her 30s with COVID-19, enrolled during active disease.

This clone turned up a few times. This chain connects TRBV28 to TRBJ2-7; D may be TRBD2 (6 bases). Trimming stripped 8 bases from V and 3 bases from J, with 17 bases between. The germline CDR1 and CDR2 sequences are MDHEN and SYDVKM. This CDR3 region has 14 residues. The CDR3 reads CASRPGLVNYEQYF. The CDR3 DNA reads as TGTGCCAGCCGGCCGGGACTTGTAAACTACGAGCAGTACTTC.

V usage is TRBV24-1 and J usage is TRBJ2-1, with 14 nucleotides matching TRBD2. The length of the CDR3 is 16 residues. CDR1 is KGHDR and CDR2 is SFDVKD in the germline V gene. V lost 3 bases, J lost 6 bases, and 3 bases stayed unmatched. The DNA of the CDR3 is TGTGCCACCAGTGATACCGGGACTAGCGGGAGCAATGAGCAGTTCTTC. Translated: CATSDTGTSGSNEQFF.

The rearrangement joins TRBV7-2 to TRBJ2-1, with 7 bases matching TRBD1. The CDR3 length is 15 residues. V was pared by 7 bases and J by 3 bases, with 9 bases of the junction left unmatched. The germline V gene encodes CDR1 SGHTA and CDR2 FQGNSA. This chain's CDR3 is CASKVDRDLYNEQFF. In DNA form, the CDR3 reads TGTGCCAGCAAGGTTGACAGGGACCTCTACAATGAGCAGTTCTTC.

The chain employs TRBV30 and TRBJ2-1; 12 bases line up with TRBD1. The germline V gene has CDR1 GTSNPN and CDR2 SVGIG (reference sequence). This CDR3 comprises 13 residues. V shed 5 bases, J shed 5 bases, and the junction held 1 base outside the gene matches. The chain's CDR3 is CAWGDRGHNEQFF. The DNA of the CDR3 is TGTGCCTGGGGGGACAGGGGGCACAATGAGCAGTTCTTC.

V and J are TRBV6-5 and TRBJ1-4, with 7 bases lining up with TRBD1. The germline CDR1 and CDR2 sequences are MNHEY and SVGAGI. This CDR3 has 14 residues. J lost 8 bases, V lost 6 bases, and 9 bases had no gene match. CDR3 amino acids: CASRMTGSGEKLFF. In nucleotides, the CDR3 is TGTGCCAGCAGAATGACAGGGTCAGGGGAAAAACTGTTTTTT.

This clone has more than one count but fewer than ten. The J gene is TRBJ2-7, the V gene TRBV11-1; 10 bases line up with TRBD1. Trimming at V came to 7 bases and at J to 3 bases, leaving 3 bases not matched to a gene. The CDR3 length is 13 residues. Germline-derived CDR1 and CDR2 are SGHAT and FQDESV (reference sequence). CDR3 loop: CASTRDRGYEQYF. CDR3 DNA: TGTGCCAGCACCCGGGACAGGGGCTACGAGCAGTACTTC.

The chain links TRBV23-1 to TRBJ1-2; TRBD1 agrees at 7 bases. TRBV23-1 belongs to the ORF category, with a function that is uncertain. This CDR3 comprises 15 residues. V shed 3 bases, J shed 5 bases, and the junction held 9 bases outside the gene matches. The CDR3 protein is CASSHTGTEDYGYTF. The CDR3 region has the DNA TGCGCCAGCAGTCATACCGGGACAGAGGATTATGGCTACACCTTC.

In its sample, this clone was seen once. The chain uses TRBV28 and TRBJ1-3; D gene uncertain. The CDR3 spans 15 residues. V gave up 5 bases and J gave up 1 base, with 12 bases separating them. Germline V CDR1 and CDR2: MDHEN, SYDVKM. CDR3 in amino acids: CASSQGWESGNTIYF. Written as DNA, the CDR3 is TGTGCCAGCAGTCAAGGTTGGGAGTCTGGAAACACCATATATTTT.

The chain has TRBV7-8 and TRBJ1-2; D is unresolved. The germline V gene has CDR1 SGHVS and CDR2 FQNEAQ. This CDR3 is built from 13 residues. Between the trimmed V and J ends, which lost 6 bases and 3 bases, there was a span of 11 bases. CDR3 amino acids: CASSRSGYYGYTF. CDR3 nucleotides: TGTGCCAGCAGTCGATCGGGATACTATGGCTACACCTTC.

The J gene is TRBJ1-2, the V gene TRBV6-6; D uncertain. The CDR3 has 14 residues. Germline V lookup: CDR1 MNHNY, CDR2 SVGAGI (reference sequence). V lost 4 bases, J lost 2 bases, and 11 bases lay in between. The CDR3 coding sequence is TGTGCCAGCAGTTCTCCGGGTGGGAACTATGGCTACACCTTC. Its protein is CASSSPGGNYGYTF.

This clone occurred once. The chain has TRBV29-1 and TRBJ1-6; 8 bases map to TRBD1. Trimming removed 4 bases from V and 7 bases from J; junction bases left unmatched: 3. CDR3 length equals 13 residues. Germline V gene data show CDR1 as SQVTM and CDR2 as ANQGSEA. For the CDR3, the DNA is TGCAGCGTTGCAGGGGGCGCGAATTCACCCCTCCACTTT. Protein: CSVAGGANSPLHF.

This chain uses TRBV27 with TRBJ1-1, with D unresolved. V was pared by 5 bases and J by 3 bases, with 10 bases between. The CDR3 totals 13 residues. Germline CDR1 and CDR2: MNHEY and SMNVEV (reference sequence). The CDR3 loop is CASSPDIYTEAFF. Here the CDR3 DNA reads TGTGCCAGCAGTCCAGACATTTACACTGAAGCTTTCTTT.

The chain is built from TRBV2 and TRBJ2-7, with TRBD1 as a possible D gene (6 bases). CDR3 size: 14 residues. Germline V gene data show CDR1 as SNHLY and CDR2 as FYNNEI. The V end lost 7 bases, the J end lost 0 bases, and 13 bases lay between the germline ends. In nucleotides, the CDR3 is TGTGCCAGCATGGGTCAGGGGCTCTCCTACGAGCAGTACTTC. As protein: CASMGQGLSYEQYF.

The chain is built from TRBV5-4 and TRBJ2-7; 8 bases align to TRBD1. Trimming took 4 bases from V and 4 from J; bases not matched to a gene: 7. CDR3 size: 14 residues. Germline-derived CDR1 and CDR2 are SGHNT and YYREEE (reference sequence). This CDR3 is CASSMDREKYEQYF. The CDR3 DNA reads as TGTGCCAGCAGCATGGACAGGGAGAAGTACGAGCAGTACTTC.

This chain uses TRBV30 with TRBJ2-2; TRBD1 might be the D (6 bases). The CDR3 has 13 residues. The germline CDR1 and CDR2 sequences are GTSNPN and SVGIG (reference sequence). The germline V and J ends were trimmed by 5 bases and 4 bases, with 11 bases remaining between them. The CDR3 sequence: CAWELTGTGELFF. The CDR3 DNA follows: TGTGCCTGGGAACTGACAGGCACCGGGGAGCTGTTTTTT.